The present T cell receptor beta chain was sequenced within a study of shared clonotypes between healthy human individuals. About the study: Three plates each covered CD4 naive and memory; CD8 naive two, CD8 memory one. Whole-study results and caveats: Unshared clonotypes carried lower generation probabilities than those common to all four donors. Sampling included only blood; tissue repertoires likely differ.

The V and J ends lost 4 bases and 6 bases, in that order; junction bases with no gene match: 9. The germline CDR1 and CDR2 sequences are SGDLS and YYNGEE. This CDR3 spans 15 amino acids. Sequencing was performed with immunoSEQ multiplex PCR; in TCRdb, only in-frame clones are kept and a portion is missing. The sample has roughly 1.4 million clones, 97% to 99% seen once; the top ten hold approximately 0.38%. On this clone: Its antigen is still unknown.

It was into CD45RA+ naive and CD45RA-negative memory subsets that the CD4+ cells were split. This clonotype was sampled from a man aged 25-45 years in good health. The chain uses TRBV9 and TRBJ1-2; the match to TRBD1 covers 10 bases. Sequencing was done on a sample of naive CD4+ T cells sorted from blood. Described subset: CD45RA+ positively selected. The CDR3 reads CASSRLGQGNNGYTF. In DNA, the CDR3 is TGTGCCAGCAGCCGTCTGGGACAGGGGAATAATGGCTACACCTTC.